This is a list of T cell receptor beta chains from one sample in a study of blood T cell repertoires in COVID-19. Repertoires were generated with immunoSEQ multiplex PCR, while TCRdb's copy carries only in-frame clones and drops some. Of about 200,000 clones listed, roughly 85% are singletons. The sample was PBMCs or T cells enriched from blood (not recorded which). The source of these receptors is a man aged 40-50 years who had recovered from COVID-19. The CDR3 runs from the conserved cysteine through the conserved F or W. Fields, in order: V gene, CDR3 protein.

>TRBV5-1
CASSFRPGQGPYEQYF
>TRBV18
CASSLGRGLEQYF
>TRBV5-1
CASSLRSQGEAAQETQYF
>TRBV12-3/TRBV12-4
CASGILANEQFF
>TRBV11-3
CASSFGGSSYNEQFF
>TRBV2
CASRDGTETSGANVLTF
>TRBV28
CASSFSPGQGTHEQYF
>TRBV6-5
CASSHRGSGNTIYF
>TRBV6-2/TRBV6-3
CASSRQGAWNQPQHF
>TRBV6-5
CASLQGARGGNEQFF
>TRBV5-1
CASSLNTARSPSYNEQFF
>TRBV7-2
CASSFEGQGEYF
>TRBV19
CASSIGGGNTQYF
>TRBV27
CASSLQGPLHF
>TRBV7-9
CASSRPPGTYEQYF
>TRBV7-3
CASSTQGFREQFF
>TRBV12-2
CASRFPSLISYEQYF